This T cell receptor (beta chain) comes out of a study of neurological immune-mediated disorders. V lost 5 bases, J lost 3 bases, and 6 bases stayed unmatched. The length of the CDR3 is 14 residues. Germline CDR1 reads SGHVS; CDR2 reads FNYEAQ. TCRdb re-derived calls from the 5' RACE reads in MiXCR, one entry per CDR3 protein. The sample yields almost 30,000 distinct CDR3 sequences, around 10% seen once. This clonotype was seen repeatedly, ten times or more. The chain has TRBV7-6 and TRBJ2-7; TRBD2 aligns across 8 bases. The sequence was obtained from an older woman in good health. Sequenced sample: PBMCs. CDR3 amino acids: CASSISGEYYEQYF. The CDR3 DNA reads TGTGCCAGCAGCATTAGCGGGGAGTACTACGAGCAGTACTTC.